This section outlines one T cell receptor beta chain sequence together with its context. The assay was immunoSEQ multiplex PCR, and TCRdb's table has in-frame clones only and misses some. This table holds under 60,000 clones, 90% found once. The CDR3 has 13 residues. Germline CDR1 reads MDHEN; CDR2 reads SYDVKM. V lost 5 bases and J lost 4; bases outside the gene matches: 2. These data belong to a study of blood T cell repertoires in COVID-19. As for the study in general: Spain, Italy and the United States supplied samples that represented acute and convalescent COVID-19.

This sequence originates from a human donor in a cohort sampled during active COVID-19. The chain carries TRBV28 and TRBJ1-2; 9 nucleotides match TRBD1. Material for sequencing was peripheral blood. The CDR3 spells CASSLGQGYGYTF. The CDR3 bases are TGTGCCAGCAGTCTGGGACAGGGCTATGGCTACACCTTC.